Listed here are 11 T cell receptor beta chains from one sample, sequenced in a study of lymphopenia after photon versus proton radiotherapy. Libraries were prepared by immunoSEQ multiplex PCR; TCRdb keeps only in-frame clonotypes and omits some of them. The table lists about 26,000 clones, around 85% of them singletons. This sample comprised peripheral blood, obtained from a patient treated with photon-based radiotherapy. The receptor source for this set is a man younger than 40 with gastric cancer.

The chain joins TRBV9 to TRBJ2-2; TRBD1 is a possible D gene (5 bases). Between the trimmed V and J ends, which lost 4 bases and 4 bases, there was a span of 23 bases. Germline CDR1 reads SGDLS; CDR2 reads YYNGEE. The CDR3 runs 18 residues. The CDR3, as DNA: TGTGCCAGCAGCTTCGTAGGGGTTAGCAAACGTCGCACCGGGGAGCTGTTTTTT. Amino acids: CASSFVGVSKRRTGELFF.

This chain uses TRBV14 with TRBJ2-1; D might be TRBD2 (6 bases). This CDR3 region has 13 residues. V lost 4 bases and J lost 8, with 12 bases in between. Germline V lookup: CDR1 SGHDN, CDR2 FVKESK. As DNA, the CDR3 is TGTGCCAGCAGCCTTACTAGCTGGGATGAGCAGTTCTTC. Translating gives CASSLTSWDEQFF.

The chain carries TRBV28 and TRBJ2-5; D is perhaps TRBD1 or TRBD2 (5 bases each). The CDR3 consists of 18 residues. CDR1 is MDHEN and CDR2 is SYDVKM in the germline V gene. Trimming stripped 4 bases from V and 5 bases from J, with 26 bases between. CDR3 sequence: CASSSGPGLGVMLETQYF. CDR3 DNA sequence: TGTGCCAGCAGTTCCGGACCAGGTTTGGGGGTCATGTTGGAGACCCAGTACTTC. The variable domain in full, with the rest retrieved from reference TRBV28 and TRBJ2-5, is DVKVTQSSRYLVKRTGEKVFLECVQDMDHENMFWYRQDPGLGLRLIYFSYDVKMKEKGDIPEGYSVSREKKERFSLILESASTNQTSMYLCASSSGPGLGVMLETQYFGPGTRLLVL.

This rearrangement joins TRBV28 to TRBJ1-2; the D gene is possibly TRBD1 (5 bases). V lost 2 bases and J 6 bases, leaving 13 bases between the germline ends. The germline V gene encodes CDR1 MDHEN and CDR2 SYDVKM. This CDR3 contains 14 residues. CDR3 sequence (DNA): TGTGCCAGCAGTTTACCACAGGAGGCGCATGGCTACACCTTC. Protein: CASSLPQEAHGYTF.

The V call is TRBV7-2, the J call TRBJ1-2; D might be TRBD1 (6 bases). This CDR3 comprises 13 residues. The ends were cut back, 5 bases at V and 7 bases at J, with 14 bases in the middle. Germline CDR1 SGHTA, CDR2 FQGNSA. The CDR3 region has the DNA TGTGCCAGCAGCCCGGGACAAGCGACTGGCTACACCTTC. This gives the protein CASSPGQATGYTF.

The chain uses TRBV10-1 and TRBJ2-7; unclear D gene. The V gene lost 3 bases and the J gene lost 2 bases, with 8 bases spanning the gap. In germline, CDR1 is WNHNN, CDR2 SYGVQD (reference sequence). The CDR3 covers 13 residues. Here the CDR3 DNA reads TGCGCCAGCAGTGATAAGGGAACCTACGAGCAGTACTTC. This gives the protein CASSDKGTYEQYF.

This clone was recorded a few times. V and J are TRBV10-3 and TRBJ1-5; the D is unclear. This CDR3 has 12 residues. V lost 5 bases and J lost 4, with 6 bases in between. CDR1 and CDR2 from the germline V gene are ENHRY and SYGVKD. The CDR3 here is CAISPSNQPQHF. For the CDR3, the DNA is TGTGCCATCAGTCCCTCGAATCAGCCCCAGCATTTT.

The V and J genes are TRBV6-5 and TRBJ1-6; D gene ambiguous. This CDR3 has 13 residues. The V end was cut by 0 bases, the J end by 9 bases, with 6 bases between. Germline assignment: CDR1 MNHEY and CDR2 SVGAGI. In DNA, the CDR3 is TGTGCCAGCAGTTACTCCCCGACTTCACCCCTCCACTTT. It encodes CASSYSPTSPLHF.

The chain combines TRBV5-8 with TRBJ1-6, with 9 bases that match TRBD1. This CDR3 contains 14 residues. Germline loops: CDR1 SGHTS, CDR2 YDEGEE. The ends lost 4 bases at V and 9 bases at J; junction bases unmatched: 5. The DNA of the CDR3 is TGTGCCAGCAGCCAGGGACAGGGATTTTCACCCCTCCACTTT. It codes for CASSQGQGFSPLHF.

J is TRBJ2-7 and V is TRBV28; TRBD1 or TRBD2 may be the D gene (5 bases each). The CDR3 spans 14 residues. Trimming pared 3 bases from V and 0 bases from J, leaving 9 bases between. Germline CDR1 and CDR2: MDHEN and SYDVKM. CDR3 sequence reads: CASSFRGVSYEQYF. For the CDR3, the DNA is TGTGCCAGCAGTTTTCGAGGGGTCTCCTACGAGCAGTACTTC.

Only one count was recorded for this clone. The V call is TRBV10-3, the J call TRBJ1-1; 7 bases are shared with TRBD1. CDR3 size: 15 residues. Germline CDR1 reads ENHRY; CDR2 reads SYGVKD. The junction had 4 bases not matched to a gene; V was cut back by 3 bases and J by 0 bases. The chain's CDR3 is CAISERQGVNTEAFF. The CDR3 nucleotides are TGTGCCATCAGTGAAAGACAGGGAGTGAACACTGAAGCTTTCTTT.